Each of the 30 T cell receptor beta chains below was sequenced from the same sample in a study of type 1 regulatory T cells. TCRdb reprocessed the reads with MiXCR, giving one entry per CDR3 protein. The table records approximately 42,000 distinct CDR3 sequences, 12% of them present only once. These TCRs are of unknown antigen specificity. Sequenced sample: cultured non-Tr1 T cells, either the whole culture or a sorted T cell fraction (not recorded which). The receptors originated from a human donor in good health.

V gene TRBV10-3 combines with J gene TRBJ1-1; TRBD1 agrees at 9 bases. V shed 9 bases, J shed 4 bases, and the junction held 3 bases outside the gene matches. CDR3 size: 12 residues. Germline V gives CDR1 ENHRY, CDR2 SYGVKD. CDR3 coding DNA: TGTGCCATAGGGACAGGGTCCACTGAAGCTTTCTTT. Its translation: CAIGTGSTEAFF.

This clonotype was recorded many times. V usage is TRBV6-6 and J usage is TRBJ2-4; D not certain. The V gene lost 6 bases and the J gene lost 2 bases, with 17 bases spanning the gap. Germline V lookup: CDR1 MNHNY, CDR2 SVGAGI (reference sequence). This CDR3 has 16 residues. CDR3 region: CASRVTSGVTKNIQYF. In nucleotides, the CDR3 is TGTGCCAGCAGGGTTACCAGTGGTGTGACCAAAAACATTCAGTACTTC.

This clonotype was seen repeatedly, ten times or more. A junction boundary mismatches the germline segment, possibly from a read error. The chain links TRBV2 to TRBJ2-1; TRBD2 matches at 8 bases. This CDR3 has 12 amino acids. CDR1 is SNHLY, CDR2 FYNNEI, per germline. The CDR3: CASSEASGIMIF. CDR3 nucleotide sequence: TGTGCCAGCAGTGAAGCTAGCGGGATTATGATCTTC. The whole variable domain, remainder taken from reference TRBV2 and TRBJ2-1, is EPEVTQTPSHQVTQMGQEVILRCVPISNHLYFYWYRQILGQKVEFLVSFYNNEISEKSEIFDDQFSVERPDGSNFTLKIRSTKLEDSAMYFCASSEASGIMIFGPGTRLTVL.

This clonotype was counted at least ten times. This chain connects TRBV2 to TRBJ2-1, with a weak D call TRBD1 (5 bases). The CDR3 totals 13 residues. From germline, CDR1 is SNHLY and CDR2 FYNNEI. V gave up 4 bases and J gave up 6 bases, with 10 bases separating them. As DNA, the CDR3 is TGTGCCAGCAGTGTTCAGGGCTTCAATGAGCAGTTCTTC. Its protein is CASSVQGFNEQFF.

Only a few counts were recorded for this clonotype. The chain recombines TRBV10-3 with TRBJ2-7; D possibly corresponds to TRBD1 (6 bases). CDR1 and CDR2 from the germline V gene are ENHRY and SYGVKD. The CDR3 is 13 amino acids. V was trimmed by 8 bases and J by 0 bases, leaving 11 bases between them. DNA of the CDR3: TGTGCCATCCGGGACACCAACTCCTACGAGCAGTACTTC. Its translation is CAIRDTNSYEQYF.

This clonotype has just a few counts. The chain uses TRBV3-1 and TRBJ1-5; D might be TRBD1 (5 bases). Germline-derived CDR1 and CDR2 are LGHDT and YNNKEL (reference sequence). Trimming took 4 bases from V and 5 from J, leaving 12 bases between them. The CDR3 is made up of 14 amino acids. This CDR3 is CASSPPGVDQPQHF. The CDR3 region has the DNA TGTGCCAGCAGCCCGCCGGGGGTCGATCAGCCCCAGCATTTT.

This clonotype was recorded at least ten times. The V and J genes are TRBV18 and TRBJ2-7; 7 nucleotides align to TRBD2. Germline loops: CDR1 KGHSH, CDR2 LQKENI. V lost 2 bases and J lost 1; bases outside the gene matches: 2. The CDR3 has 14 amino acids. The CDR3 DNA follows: TGTGCCAGCTCACCAGGGGGAGGGTCCTACGAGCAGTACTTC. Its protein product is CASSPGGGSYEQYF.

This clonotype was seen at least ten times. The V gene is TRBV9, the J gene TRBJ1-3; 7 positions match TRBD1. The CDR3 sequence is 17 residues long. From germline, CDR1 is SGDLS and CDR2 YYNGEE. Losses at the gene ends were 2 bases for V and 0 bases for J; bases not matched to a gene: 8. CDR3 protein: CASSVAAGGFSGNTIYF. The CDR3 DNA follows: TGTGCCAGCAGCGTGGCGGCAGGGGGGTTCTCTGGAAACACCATATATTTT.

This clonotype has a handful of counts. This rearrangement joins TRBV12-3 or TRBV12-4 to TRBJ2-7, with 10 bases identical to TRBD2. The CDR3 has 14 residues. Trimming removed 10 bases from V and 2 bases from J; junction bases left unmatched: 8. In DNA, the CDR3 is TGTGCCAATCATTCAGCGGGAGGGGCCTACGAGCAGTACTTC. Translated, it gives CANHSAGGAYEQYF.

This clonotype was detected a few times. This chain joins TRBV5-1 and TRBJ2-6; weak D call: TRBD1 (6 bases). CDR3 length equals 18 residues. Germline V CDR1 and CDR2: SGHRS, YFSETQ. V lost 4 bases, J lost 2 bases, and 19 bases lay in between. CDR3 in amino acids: CASSPLGTSLAGANVLTF. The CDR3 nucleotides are TGCGCCAGCAGCCCCCTTGGGACATCGTTAGCTGGGGCCAACGTCCTGACTTTC.

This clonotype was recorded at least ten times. CDR3 nucleotides: TGTGCCAGCGGTCGACCAGGGGGCTTCGGGATGAACACTGAAGCTTTCTTT. Amino acid sequence: CASGRPGGFGMNTEAFF. The J gene is TRBJ1-1, the V gene TRBV7-9; 8 bases match TRBD1. Germline V gene sequence: CDR1 SEHNR, CDR2 FQNEAQ (reference sequence). This CDR3 has 17 amino acids. V dropped 8 bases and J dropped 0; count of bases not matched to a gene: 14.

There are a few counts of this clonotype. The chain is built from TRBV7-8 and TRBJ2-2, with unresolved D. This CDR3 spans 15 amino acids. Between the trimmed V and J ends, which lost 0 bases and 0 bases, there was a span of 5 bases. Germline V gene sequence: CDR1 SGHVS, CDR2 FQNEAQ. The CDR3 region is CASSLAMSNTGELFF. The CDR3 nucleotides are TGTGCCAGCAGCTTAGCGATGTCGAACACCGGGGAGCTGTTTTTT. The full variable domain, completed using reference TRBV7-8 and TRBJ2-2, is GAGVSQSPRYKVAKRGQDVALRCDPISGHVSLFWYQQALGQGPEFLTYFQNEAQLDKSGLPSDRFFAERPEGSVSTLKIQRTQQEDSAVYLCASSLAMSNTGELFFGEGSRLTVL.

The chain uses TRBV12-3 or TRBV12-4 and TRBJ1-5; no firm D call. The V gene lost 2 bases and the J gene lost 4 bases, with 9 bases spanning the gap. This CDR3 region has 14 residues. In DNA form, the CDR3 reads TGTGCCAGCAGTTTAAACGTCGGGAATCAGCCCCAGCATTTT. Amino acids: CASSLNVGNQPQHF.

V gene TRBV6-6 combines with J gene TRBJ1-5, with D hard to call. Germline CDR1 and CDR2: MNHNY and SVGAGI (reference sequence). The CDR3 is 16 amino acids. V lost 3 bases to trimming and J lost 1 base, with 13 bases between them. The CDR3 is CASSYLKQSSNQPQHF. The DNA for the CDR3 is TGTGCCAGCAGTTATTTGAAACAGTCCAGCAATCAGCCCCAGCATTTT.

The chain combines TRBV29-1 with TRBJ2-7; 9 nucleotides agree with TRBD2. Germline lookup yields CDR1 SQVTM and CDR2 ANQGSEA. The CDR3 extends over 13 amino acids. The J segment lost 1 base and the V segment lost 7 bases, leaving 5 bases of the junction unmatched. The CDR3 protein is CSGASGISYEQYF. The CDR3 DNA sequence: TGCAGCGGGGCTAGCGGGATATCCTACGAGCAGTACTTC.

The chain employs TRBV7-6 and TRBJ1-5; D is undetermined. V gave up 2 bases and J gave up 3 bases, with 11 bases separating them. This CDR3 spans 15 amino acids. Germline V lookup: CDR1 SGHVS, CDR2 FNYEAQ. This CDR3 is CASSLRSDINQPQHF. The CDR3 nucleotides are TGTGCCAGCAGCTTAAGGTCTGACATCAATCAGCCCCAGCATTTT.

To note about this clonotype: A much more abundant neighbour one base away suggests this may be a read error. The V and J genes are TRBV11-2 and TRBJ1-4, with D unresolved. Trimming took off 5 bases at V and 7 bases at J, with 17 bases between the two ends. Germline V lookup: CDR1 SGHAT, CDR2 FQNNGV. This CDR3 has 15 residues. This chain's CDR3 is CASSPVGRRGEKLFF. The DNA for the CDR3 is TGTGCCAGCAGCCCGGTCGGGAGGCGCGGTGAAAAACTGTTTTTT.

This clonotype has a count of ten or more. The CDR3 protein is CASSQIGGTEAFF. As DNA, the CDR3 is TGTGCCAGCAGCCAAATAGGGGGCACTGAAGCTTTCTTT. This chain connects TRBV7-9 to TRBJ1-1, with D maybe TRBD1 (6 bases). The CDR3 extends over 13 amino acids. Germline-derived CDR1 and CDR2 are SEHNR and FQNEAQ (reference sequence). V was cut by 5 bases and J by 4 bases, with 11 bases left in between. The full variable domain, its missing parts supplied by reference TRBV7-9 and TRBJ1-1, is DTGVSQNPRHKITKRGQNVTFRCDPISEHNRLYWYRQTLGQGPEFLTYFQNEAQLEKSRLLSDRFSAERPKGSFSTLEIQRTEQGDSAMYLCASSQIGGTEAFFGQGTRLTVV.

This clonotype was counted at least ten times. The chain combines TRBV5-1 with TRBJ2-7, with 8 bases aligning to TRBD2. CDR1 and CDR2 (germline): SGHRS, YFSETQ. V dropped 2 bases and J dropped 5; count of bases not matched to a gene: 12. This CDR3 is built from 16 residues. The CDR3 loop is CASSFGSSGRADEQYF. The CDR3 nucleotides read TGCGCCAGCAGCTTCGGGTCTAGCGGGCGAGCAGACGAGCAGTACTTC. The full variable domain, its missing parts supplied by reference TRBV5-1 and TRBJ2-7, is KAGVTQTPRYLIKTRGQQVTLSCSPISGHRSVSWYQQTPGQGLQFLFEYFSETQRNKGNFPGRFSGRQFSNSRSEMNVSTLELGDSALYLCASSFGSSGRADEQYFGPGTRLTVT.

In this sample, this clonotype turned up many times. The CDR3 coding sequence is TGCAGTGCTAGAGGCAGCAGCACTGAAGCTTTCTTT. Translation gives CSARGSSTEAFF. The chain recombines TRBV20-1 with TRBJ1-1, with D uncertain. V lost 1 base and J 4 bases, leaving 7 bases between the germline ends. The CDR3 length is 12 residues. CDR1 is DFQATT, CDR2 SNEGSKA, per germline (reference sequence).

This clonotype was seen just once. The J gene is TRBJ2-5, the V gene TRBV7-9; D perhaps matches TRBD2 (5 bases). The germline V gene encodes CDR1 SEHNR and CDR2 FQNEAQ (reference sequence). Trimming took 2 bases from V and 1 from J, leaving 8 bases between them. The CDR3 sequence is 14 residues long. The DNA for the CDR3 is TGTGCCAGCAGCTTACTAGCATCCCAAGAGACCCAGTACTTC. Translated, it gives CASSLLASQETQYF.

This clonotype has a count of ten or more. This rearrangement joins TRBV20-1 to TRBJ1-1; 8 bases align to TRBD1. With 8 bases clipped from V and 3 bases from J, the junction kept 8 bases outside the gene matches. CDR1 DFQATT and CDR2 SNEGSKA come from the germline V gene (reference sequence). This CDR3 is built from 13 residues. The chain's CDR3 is CSLPGGLDTEAFF. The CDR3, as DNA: TGCAGTTTACCAGGGGGCCTAGACACTGAAGCTTTCTTT.

The CDR3 here is CASSPQTGRTEAFF. The CDR3 DNA reads as TGTGCCAGCAGCCCGCAAACAGGGAGGACTGAAGCTTTCTTT. The chain combines TRBV9 with TRBJ1-1; tentatively, D is TRBD1 (6 bases). Trimming removed 4 bases from V and 5 bases from J, with 15 bases in between. Germline CDR1 reads SGDLS; CDR2 reads YYNGEE. The CDR3 contains 14 residues.

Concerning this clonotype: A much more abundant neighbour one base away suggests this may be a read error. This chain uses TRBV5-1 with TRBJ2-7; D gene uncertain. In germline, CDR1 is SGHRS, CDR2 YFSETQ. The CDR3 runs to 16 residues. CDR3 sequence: CVSSLGAGFSSYEQYF. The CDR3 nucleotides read TGCGTCAGCAGCTTGGGTGCAGGTTTCAGCTCCTACGAGCAGTACTTC.

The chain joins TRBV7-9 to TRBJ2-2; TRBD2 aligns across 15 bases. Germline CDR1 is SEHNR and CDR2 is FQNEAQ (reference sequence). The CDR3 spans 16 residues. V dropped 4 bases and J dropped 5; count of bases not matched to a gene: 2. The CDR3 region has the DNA TGTGCCAGCAGCTCGGGACTAGCGGGAGGAACCGGGGAGCTGTTTTTT. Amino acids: CASSSGLAGGTGELFF.

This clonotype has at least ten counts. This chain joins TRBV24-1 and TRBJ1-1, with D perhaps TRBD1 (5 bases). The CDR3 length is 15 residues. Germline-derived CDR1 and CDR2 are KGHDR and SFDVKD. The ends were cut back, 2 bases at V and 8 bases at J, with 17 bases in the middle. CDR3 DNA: TGTGCCACCAGTGATTCGACCGACAGACCTGACGAAGCTTTCTTT. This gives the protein CATSDSTDRPDEAFF.

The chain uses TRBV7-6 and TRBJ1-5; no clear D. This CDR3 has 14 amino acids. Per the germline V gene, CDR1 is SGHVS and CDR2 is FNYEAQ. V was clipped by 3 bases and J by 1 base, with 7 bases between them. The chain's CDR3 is CASSLVESNQPQHF. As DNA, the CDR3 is TGTGCCAGCAGCTTGGTAGAGAGCAATCAGCCCCAGCATTTT.

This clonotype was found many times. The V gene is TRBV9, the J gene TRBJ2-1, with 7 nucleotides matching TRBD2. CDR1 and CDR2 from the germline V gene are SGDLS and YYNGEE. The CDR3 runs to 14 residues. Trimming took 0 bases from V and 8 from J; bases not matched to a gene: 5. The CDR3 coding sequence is TGTGCCAGCAGCGTAGTTGCGGGAGTCGATGAGCAGTTCTTC. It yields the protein CASSVVAGVDEQFF.

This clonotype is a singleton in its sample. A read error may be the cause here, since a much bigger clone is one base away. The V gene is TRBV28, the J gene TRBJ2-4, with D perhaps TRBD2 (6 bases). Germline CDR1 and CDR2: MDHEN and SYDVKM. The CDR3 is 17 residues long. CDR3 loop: CASSPVAGSGAKNIQCF. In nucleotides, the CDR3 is TGTGCCAGCAGTCCCGTAGCCGGGAGCGGTGCCAAAAACATTCAGTGCTTC.

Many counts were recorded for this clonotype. The CDR3 region is CASSSFTGLAGGRNEQFF. The CDR3 nucleotides read TGTGCCAGCAGCTCCTTCACGGGACTAGCGGGAGGGCGCAATGAGCAGTTCTTC. This chain uses TRBV7-9 with TRBJ2-1; 16 bases align to TRBD2. This CDR3 spans 18 amino acids. Germline trimming cut 4 bases from V and 6 bases from J; bases unmatched to any gene: 9. CDR1 and CDR2 from the germline V gene are SEHNR and FQNEAQ (reference sequence).